A selection of T cell receptor beta chains follows, all from one sample in a study of technical replicates of blood from a few donors. Libraries were prepared by immunoSEQ multiplex PCR; TCRdb keeps only in-frame clonotypes and omits some of them. In the table there are fewer than 100,000 clones, 95% to 98% of which are singletons. Sequenced material: T cells isolated from PBMCs. All receptors derive from a human donor in good health. Each CDR3 is given with its conserved first and last residue. Fields, in order: V gene, clone size, J gene, D gene, CDR3 protein, CDR3 DNA. The D gene is left open where the match is weak. Clone sizes are given selectively: once, few, many, or a class where the clone is expanded.

V gene: TRBV5-1; clone size: few; J gene: TRBJ2-7; D gene: .; CDR3 protein: CASSGEGASYEQYF; CDR3 DNA: TGCGCCAGCAGTGGAGAAGGGGCCTCTTACGAGCAGTACTTC
V gene: TRBV28; clone size: .; J gene: TRBJ1-1; D gene: .; CDR3 protein: CASSIGGGVMNTEAFF; CDR3 DNA: TGTGCCAGCAGTATAGGCGGGGGGGTCATGAACACTGAAGCTTTCTTT
V gene: TRBV11-3; clone size: .; J gene: TRBJ2-7; D gene: .; CDR3 protein: CASSLGAGYEQYF; CDR3 DNA: TGTGCCAGCAGCTTAGGGGCAGGATACGAGCAGTACTTC
V gene: TRBV7-9; clone size: .; J gene: TRBJ2-1; D gene: TRBD2; CDR3 protein: CASSPGLEEQFF; CDR3 DNA: TGTGCCAGCAGCCCGGGACTAGAAGAGCAGTTCTTC
V gene: TRBV4-2; clone size: .; J gene: TRBJ1-4; D gene: .; CDR3 protein: CASSQDEADWTNEKLFF; CDR3 DNA: TGTGCCAGCAGCCAAGATGAGGCCGACTGGACTAATGAAAAACTGTTTTTT
V gene: TRBV5-1; clone size: .; J gene: TRBJ1-5; D gene: .; CDR3 protein: CASSLEGGNQPQHF; CDR3 DNA: TGCGCCAGCAGCTTGGAAGGAGGCAATCAGCCCCAGCATTTT
V gene: TRBV27; clone size: .; J gene: TRBJ2-1; D gene: TRBD2; CDR3 protein: CASSLSTSGSMKEQFF; CDR3 DNA: TGTGCCAGCAGTTTATCGACTAGCGGGAGTATGAAGGAGCAGTTCTTC
V gene: TRBV7-2; clone size: .; J gene: TRBJ1-4; D gene: .; CDR3 protein: CASSLGGGLNEKLFF; CDR3 DNA: TGTGCCAGCAGCTTAGGGGGGGGTCTAAATGAAAAACTGTTTTTT
V gene: TRBV30; clone size: .; J gene: TRBJ2-5; D gene: TRBD1; CDR3 protein: CAWTPWDREETQYF; CDR3 DNA: TGTGCCTGGACCCCCTGGGACAGAGAAGAGACCCAGTACTTC
V gene: TRBV28; clone size: .; J gene: TRBJ2-2; D gene: TRBD2; CDR3 protein: CASSFPFRLVGEGRNTGELFF; CDR3 DNA: TGTGCCAGCAGTTTTCCATTCCGTTTAGTCGGGGAGGGTAGGAACACCGGGGAGCTGTTTTTT
V gene: TRBV15; clone size: .; J gene: TRBJ1-5; D gene: .; CDR3 protein: CATSRERNQPQHF; CDR3 DNA: TGTGCCACCAGCCGAGAGAGAAATCAGCCCCAGCATTTT
V gene: TRBV28; clone size: .; J gene: TRBJ2-1; D gene: TRBD2; CDR3 protein: CASSLGLAGVNEQFF; CDR3 DNA: TGTGCCAGCAGTCTGGGACTAGCGGGAGTCAATGAGCAGTTCTTC
V gene: TRBV10-1; clone size: .; J gene: TRBJ2-1; D gene: TRBD2; CDR3 protein: CASSESPLAGSNEQFF; CDR3 DNA: TGCGCCAGCAGTGAGTCGCCGTTAGCGGGATCGAATGAGCAGTTCTTC
V gene: TRBV19; clone size: .; J gene: TRBJ1-1; D gene: TRBD1; CDR3 protein: CASGRDSEAFF; CDR3 DNA: TGTGCCAGCGGTCGGGACAGCGAAGCTTTCTTT
V gene: TRBV27; clone size: once; J gene: TRBJ2-1; D gene: .; CDR3 protein: CASSFSFVDEQFF; CDR3 DNA: TGTGCCAGCAGTTTTAGCTTTGTGGATGAGCAGTTCTTC
V gene: TRBV6-5; clone size: .; J gene: TRBJ1-1; D gene: TRBD1; CDR3 protein: CASRTGGSSGTEAFF; CDR3 DNA: TGTGCCAGCAGGACAGGGGGCTCATCAGGTACTGAAGCTTTCTTT
V gene: TRBV9; clone size: .; J gene: TRBJ1-3; D gene: .; CDR3 protein: CASSAGGNSGNTIYF; CDR3 DNA: TGTGCCAGCAGCGCGGGCGGGAACTCTGGAAACACCATATATTTT
V gene: TRBV11-3; clone size: .; J gene: TRBJ1-3; D gene: .; CDR3 protein: CASSFGGPGNTIYF; CDR3 DNA: TGTGCCAGCAGCTTTGGAGGACCTGGAAACACCATATATTTT
V gene: TRBV28; clone size: .; J gene: TRBJ2-7; D gene: TRBD2; CDR3 protein: CAIKRGLSPLSEQYF; CDR3 DNA: TGTGCCATCAAAAGGGGACTATCTCCTTTGTCTGAGCAGTACTTC
V gene: TRBV2; clone size: once; J gene: TRBJ2-7; D gene: .; CDR3 protein: CASRKRQVYEQYF; CDR3 DNA: TGTGCCAGCAGAAAAAGGCAGGTCTACGAGCAGTACTTC
V gene: TRBV28; clone size: .; J gene: TRBJ1-1; D gene: .; CDR3 protein: CASSFWGVTEAFF; CDR3 DNA: TGTGCCAGCAGTTTCTGGGGAGTCACTGAAGCTTTCTTT
V gene: TRBV15; clone size: .; J gene: TRBJ2-3; D gene: TRBD2; CDR3 protein: CATSSRREEPDTQYF; CDR3 DNA: TGTGCCACCAGCAGTAGGCGGGAGGAACCCGATACGCAGTATTTT
V gene: TRBV5-1; clone size: .; J gene: TRBJ2-2; D gene: .; CDR3 protein: CASSGGVRDTGELFF; CDR3 DNA: TGCGCCAGCTCAGGCGGGGTTCGGGACACCGGGGAGCTGTTTTTT
V gene: TRBV30; clone size: .; J gene: TRBJ2-1; D gene: .; CDR3 protein: CAWRTDKDYYNEQFF; CDR3 DNA: TGTGCCTGGAGGACCGACAAGGATTACTACAATGAGCAGTTCTTC
V gene: TRBV30; clone size: .; J gene: TRBJ1-4; D gene: TRBD1; CDR3 protein: CAWSGQNRGATNEKLFF; CDR3 DNA: TGTGCCTGGAGTGGGCAAAACAGGGGCGCAACTAATGAAAAACTGTTTTTT
V gene: TRBV27; clone size: .; J gene: TRBJ2-5; D gene: TRBD1; CDR3 protein: CASKPGQGAGETQYF; CDR3 DNA: TGTGCCAGCAAGCCGGGACAGGGGGCTGGAGAGACCCAGTACTTC
V gene: TRBV29-1; clone size: .; J gene: TRBJ1-3; D gene: TRBD1; CDR3 protein: CSVGDRGSGNTIYF; CDR3 DNA: TGCAGCGTTGGTGACAGGGGGTCCGGAAACACCATATATTTT
V gene: TRBV5-1; clone size: .; J gene: TRBJ2-2; D gene: .; CDR3 protein: CASSSSSWLNTGELFF; CDR3 DNA: TGCGCCAGCAGCTCGTCCTCATGGCTGAACACCGGGGAGCTGTTTTTT
V gene: TRBV28; clone size: once; J gene: TRBJ1-2; D gene: .; CDR3 protein: CASSAQGNENYGYTF; CDR3 DNA: TGTGCCAGCAGCGCACAGGGTAATGAGAACTATGGCTACACCTTC
V gene: TRBV7-9; clone size: .; J gene: TRBJ1-5; D gene: .; CDR3 protein: CASSLTGSGQPQHF; CDR3 DNA: TGTGCCAGCAGCTTAACCGGTTCGGGGCAGCCCCAGCATTTT
V gene: TRBV5-1; clone size: .; J gene: TRBJ2-3; D gene: TRBD2; CDR3 protein: CASTPLAGGTDTQYF; CDR3 DNA: TGCGCCAGCACCCCCCTAGCGGGGGGTACAGATACGCAGTATTTT
V gene: TRBV9; clone size: .; J gene: TRBJ1-1; D gene: TRBD1; CDR3 protein: CASSVGTTGDTEAFF; CDR3 DNA: TGTGCCAGCAGCGTAGGGACCACAGGGGACACTGAAGCTTTCTTT
V gene: TRBV9; clone size: .; J gene: TRBJ1-1; D gene: TRBD1; CDR3 protein: CASSVAGTGVEAFF; CDR3 DNA: TGTGCCAGCAGCGTAGCCGGGACAGGAGTTGAAGCTTTCTTT
V gene: TRBV4-1; clone size: once; J gene: TRBJ1-4; D gene: .; CDR3 protein: CASSQGLTADNEKLFF; CDR3 DNA: TGCGCCAGCAGCCAAGGATTGACAGCTGATAATGAAAAACTGTTTTTT
V gene: TRBV4-1; clone size: once; J gene: TRBJ2-1; D gene: TRBD2; CDR3 protein: CASSQAGGYNEQFF; CDR3 DNA: TGCGCCAGCAGCCAAGCGGGGGGCTACAATGAGCAGTTCTTC
V gene: TRBV7-9; clone size: .; J gene: TRBJ2-1; D gene: .; CDR3 protein: CASSTARQGTLSSYNEQFF; CDR3 DNA: TGTGCCAGCAGCACCGCCCGGCAGGGGACGCTTAGCTCCTACAATGAGCAGTTCTTC
V gene: TRBV6-6; clone size: .; J gene: TRBJ2-6; D gene: TRBD1; CDR3 protein: CASAGGDGANVLTF; CDR3 DNA: TGTGCCAGCGCAGGGGGCGATGGGGCCAACGTCCTGACTTTC
V gene: TRBV28; clone size: .; J gene: TRBJ2-6; D gene: .; CDR3 protein: CASFQGGPSSGANVLTF; CDR3 DNA: TGTGCCAGCTTCCAGGGGGGCCCGTCGTCTGGGGCCAACGTCCTGACTTTC
V gene: TRBV6-5; clone size: .; J gene: TRBJ2-1; D gene: .; CDR3 protein: CASSATQAYEQFF; CDR3 DNA: TGTGCCAGCAGTGCCACCCAGGCATATGAGCAGTTCTTC
V gene: TRBV5-6; clone size: .; J gene: TRBJ1-2; D gene: .; CDR3 protein: CASSHGRKGSDYTF; CDR3 DNA: TGTGCCAGCAGTCACGGACGTAAGGGGTCGGACTACACCTTC
V gene: TRBV30; clone size: .; J gene: TRBJ1-2; D gene: TRBD1; CDR3 protein: CAWIGQGAGYTF; CDR3 DNA: TGTGCCTGGATCGGACAGGGGGCGGGCTACACCTTC
V gene: TRBV4-2; clone size: .; J gene: TRBJ2-3; D gene: .; CDR3 protein: CASSRLQGSTDTQYF; CDR3 DNA: TGTGCCAGCAGCCGGCTCCAGGGAAGCACAGATACGCAGTATTTT